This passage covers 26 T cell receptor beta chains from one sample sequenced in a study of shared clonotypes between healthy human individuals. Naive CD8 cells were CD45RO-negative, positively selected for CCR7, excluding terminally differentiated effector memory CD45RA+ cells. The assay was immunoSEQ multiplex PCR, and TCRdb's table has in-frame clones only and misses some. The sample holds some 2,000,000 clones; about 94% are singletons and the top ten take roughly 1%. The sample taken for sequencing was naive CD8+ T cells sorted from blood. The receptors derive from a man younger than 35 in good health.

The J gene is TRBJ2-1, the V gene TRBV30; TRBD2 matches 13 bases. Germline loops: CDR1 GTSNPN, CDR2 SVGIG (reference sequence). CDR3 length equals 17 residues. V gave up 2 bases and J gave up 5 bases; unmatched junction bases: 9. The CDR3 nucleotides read TGTGCCTGGAGTTTTATCTCAGGACTAGCGGGAGACAATGAGCAGTTCTTC. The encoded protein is CAWSFISGLAGDNEQFF.

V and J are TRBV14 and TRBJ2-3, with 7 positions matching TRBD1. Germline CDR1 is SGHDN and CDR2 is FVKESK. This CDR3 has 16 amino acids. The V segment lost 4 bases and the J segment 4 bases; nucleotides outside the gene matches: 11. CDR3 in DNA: TGTGCCAGCAGCCCCAAGACAGGGTACGGCCCAGATACGCAGTATTTT. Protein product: CASSPKTGYGPDTQYF. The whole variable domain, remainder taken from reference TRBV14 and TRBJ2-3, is EAGVTQFPSHSVIEKGQTVTLRCDPISGHDNLYWYRRVMGKEIKFLLHFVKESKQDESGMPNNRFLAERTGGTYSTLKVQPAELEDSGVYFCASSPKTGYGPDTQYFGPGTRLTVL.

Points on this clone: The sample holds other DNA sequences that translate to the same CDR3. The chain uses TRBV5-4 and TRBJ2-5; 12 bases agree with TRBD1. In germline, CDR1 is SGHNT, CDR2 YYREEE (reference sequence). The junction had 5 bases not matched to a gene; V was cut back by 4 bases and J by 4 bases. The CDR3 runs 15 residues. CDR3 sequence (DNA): TGTGCCAGCAGCCCGGGGACAGGGGGCTTAGAGACCCAGTACTTC. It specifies CASSPGTGGLETQYF.

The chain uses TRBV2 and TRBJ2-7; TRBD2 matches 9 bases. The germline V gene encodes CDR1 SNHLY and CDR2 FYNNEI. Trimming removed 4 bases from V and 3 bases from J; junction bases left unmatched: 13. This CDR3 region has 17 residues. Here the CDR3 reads CASSGSASGVLLYEQYF. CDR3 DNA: TGTGCCAGCAGTGGGTCGGCTAGCGGGGTGCTCCTCTACGAGCAGTACTTC. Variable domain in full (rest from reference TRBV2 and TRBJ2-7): EPEVTQTPSHQVTQMGQEVILRCVPISNHLYFYWYRQILGQKVEFLVSFYNNEISEKSEIFDDQFSVERPDGSNFTLKIRSTKLEDSAMYFCASSGSASGVLLYEQYFGPGTRLTVT.

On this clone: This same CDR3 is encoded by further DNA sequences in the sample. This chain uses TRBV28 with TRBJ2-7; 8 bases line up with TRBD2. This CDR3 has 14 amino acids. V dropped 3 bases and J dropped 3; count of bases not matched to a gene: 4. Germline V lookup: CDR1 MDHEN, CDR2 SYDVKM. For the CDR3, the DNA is TGTGCCAGCAGTTTTTACGGGACTAGCTACGAGCAGTACTTC. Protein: CASSFYGTSYEQYF.

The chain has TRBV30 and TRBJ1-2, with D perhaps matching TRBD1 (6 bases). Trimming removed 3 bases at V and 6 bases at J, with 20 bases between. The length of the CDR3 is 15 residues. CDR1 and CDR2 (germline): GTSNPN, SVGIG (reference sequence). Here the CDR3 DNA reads TGTGCCTGGAGCTCGCCCCGGCAGGGGCTACATGGCTACACCTTC. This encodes CAWSSPRQGLHGYTF.

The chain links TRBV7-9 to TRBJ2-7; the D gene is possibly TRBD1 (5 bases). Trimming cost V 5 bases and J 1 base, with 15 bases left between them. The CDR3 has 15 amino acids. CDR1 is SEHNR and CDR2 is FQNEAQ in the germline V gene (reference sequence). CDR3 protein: CASSHRSEVSYEQYF. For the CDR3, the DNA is TGTGCCAGCAGCCACAGGAGCGAGGTATCCTACGAGCAGTACTTC.

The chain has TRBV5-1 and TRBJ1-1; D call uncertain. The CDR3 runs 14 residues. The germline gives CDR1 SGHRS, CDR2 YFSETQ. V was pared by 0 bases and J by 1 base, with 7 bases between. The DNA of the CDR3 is TGCGCCAGCAGCTTGGGGGCGGAGAACACTGAAGCTTTCTTT. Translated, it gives CASSLGAENTEAFF.

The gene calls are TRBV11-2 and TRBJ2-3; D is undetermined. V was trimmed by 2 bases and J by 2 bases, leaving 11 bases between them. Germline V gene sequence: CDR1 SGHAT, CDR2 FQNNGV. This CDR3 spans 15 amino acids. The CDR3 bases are TGTGCCAGCAGCTTATATCCCGCTTCCACAGATACGCAGTATTTT. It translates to CASSLYPASTDTQYF.

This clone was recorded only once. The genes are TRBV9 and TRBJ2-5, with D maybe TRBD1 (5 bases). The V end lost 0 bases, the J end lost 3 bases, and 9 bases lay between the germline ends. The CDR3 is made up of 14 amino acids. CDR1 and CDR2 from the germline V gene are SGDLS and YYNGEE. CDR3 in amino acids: CASSVVGREETQYF. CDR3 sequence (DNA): TGTGCCAGCAGCGTAGTGGGCAGGGAAGAGACCCAGTACTTC.

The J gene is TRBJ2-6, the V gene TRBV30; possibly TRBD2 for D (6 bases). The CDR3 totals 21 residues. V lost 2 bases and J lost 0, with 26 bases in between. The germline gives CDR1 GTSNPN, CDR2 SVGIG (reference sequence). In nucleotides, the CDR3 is TGTGCCTGGAGTACGTTATGGGAACCGGGACGGGGGTCCTCTGGGGCCAACGTCCTGACTTTC. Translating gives CAWSTLWEPGRGSSGANVLTF.

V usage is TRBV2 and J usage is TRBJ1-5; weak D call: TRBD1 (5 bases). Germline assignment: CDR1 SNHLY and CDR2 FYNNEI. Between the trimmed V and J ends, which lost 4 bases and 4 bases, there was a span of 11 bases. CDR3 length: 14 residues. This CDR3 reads CASSAYGTNQPQHF. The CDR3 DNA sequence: TGTGCCAGCAGTGCGTATGGGACTAATCAGCCCCAGCATTTT.

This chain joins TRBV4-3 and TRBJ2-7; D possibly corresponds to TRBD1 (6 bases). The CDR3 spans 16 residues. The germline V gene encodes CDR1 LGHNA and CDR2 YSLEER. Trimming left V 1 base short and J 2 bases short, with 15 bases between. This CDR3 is CASSQASQGTTYEQYF. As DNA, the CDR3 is TGCGCCAGCAGCCAAGCCTCACAGGGAACGACCTACGAGCAGTACTTC.

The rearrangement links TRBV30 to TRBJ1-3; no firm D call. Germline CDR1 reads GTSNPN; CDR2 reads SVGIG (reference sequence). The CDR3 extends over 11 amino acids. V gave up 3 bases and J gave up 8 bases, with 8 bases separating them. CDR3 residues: CAWSFSDTIYF. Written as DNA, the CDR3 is TGTGCCTGGAGCTTTAGCGACACCATATATTTT.

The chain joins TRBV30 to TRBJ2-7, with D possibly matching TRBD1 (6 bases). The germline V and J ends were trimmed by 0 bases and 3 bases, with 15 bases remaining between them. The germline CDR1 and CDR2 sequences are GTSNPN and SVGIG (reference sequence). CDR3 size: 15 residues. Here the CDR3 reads CAWSVSLQGNYEQYF. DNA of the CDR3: TGTGCCTGGAGTGTATCTTTACAGGGCAACTACGAGCAGTACTTC.

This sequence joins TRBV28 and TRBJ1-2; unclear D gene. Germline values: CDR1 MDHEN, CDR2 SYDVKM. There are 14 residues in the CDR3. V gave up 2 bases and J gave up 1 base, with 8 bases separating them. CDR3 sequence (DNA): TGTGCCAGCAGTTTAAGGCAGAGTAACTATGGCTACACCTTC. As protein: CASSLRQSNYGYTF.

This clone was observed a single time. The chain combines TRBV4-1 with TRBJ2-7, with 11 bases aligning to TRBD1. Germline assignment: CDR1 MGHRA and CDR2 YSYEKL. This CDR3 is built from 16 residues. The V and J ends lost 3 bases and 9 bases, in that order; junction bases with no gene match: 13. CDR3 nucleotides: TGCGCCAGCAGCCATATCGAGGGACAGGGGGATCTCGGGCAGTACTTC. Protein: CASSHIEGQGDLGQYF.

The CDR3 DNA sequence: TGCGCCAGCAGCCAGATCCCAGGGAACTATCAGCCCCAGCATTTT. It translates to CASSQIPGNYQPQHF. This sequence joins TRBV4-1 and TRBJ1-5; TRBD1 is a possible D gene (5 bases). V gave up 3 bases and J gave up 5 bases, with 14 bases separating them. Germline-derived CDR1 and CDR2 are MGHRA and YSYEKL. The CDR3 sequence is 15 residues long.

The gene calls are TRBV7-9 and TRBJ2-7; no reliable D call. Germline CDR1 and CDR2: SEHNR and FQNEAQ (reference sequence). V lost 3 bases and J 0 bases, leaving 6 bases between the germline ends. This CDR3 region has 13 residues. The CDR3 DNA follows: TGTGCCAGCAGCTTTAGTCCCTCCTACGAGCAGTACTTC. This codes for CASSFSPSYEQYF.

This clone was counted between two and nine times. In nucleotides, the CDR3 is TGTGCCAGCAGCGTAGGTAACGAGCAGTACTTC. It translates to CASSVGNEQYF. The chain employs TRBV11-3 and TRBJ2-7; D ambiguous. V was clipped by 5 bases and J by 5 bases, with 7 bases between them. From germline, CDR1 is SGHNT and CDR2 YENEEA. This CDR3 has 11 residues. Full variable domain (remainder filled in from reference TRBV11-3 and TRBJ2-7): EAGVVQSPRYKIIEKKQPVAFWCNPISGHNTLYWYLQNLGQGPELLIRYENEEAVDDSQLPKDRFSAERLKGVDSTLKIQPAELGDSAVYLCASSVGNEQYFGPGTRLTVT.

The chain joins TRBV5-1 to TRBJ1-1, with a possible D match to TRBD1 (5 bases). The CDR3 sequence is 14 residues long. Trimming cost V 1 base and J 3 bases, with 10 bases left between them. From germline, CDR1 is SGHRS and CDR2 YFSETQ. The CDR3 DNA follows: TGCGCCAGCAGCTTGAGGCAGGGACACACTGAAGCTTTCTTT. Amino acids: CASSLRQGHTEAFF.

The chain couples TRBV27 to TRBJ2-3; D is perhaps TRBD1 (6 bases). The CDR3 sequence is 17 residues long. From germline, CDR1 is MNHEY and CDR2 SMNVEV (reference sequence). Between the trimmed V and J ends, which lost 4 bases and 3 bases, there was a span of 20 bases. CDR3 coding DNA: TGTGCCAGCAGTTCGAGGACAGCCGCCTTCCTAACAGATACGCAGTATTTT. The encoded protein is CASSSRTAAFLTDTQYF.

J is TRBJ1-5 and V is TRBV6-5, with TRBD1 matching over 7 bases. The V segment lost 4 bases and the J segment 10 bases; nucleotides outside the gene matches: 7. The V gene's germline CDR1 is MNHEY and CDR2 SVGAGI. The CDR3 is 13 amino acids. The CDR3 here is CASSSDRENPQHF. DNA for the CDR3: TGTGCCAGCAGTTCTGACAGGGAGAACCCCCAGCATTTT.

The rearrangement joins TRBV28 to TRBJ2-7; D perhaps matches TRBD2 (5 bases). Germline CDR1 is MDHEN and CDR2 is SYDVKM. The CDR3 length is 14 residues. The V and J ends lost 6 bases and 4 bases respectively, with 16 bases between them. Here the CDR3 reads CASSAPGSQYEQYF. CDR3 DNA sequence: TGTGCCAGCAGCGCCCCTGGGAGCCAGTACGAGCAGTACTTC. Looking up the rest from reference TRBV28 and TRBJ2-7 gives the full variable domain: DVKVTQSSRYLVKRTGEKVFLECVQDMDHENMFWYRQDPGLGLRLIYFSYDVKMKEKGDIPEGYSVSREKKERFSLILESASTNQTSMYLCASSAPGSQYEQYFGPGTRLTVT.

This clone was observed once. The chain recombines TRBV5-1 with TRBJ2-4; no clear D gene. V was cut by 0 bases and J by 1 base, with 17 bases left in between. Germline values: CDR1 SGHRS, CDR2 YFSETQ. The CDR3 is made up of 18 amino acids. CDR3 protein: CASSLAGTAQGAKNIQYF. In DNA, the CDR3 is TGCGCCAGCAGCTTGGCCGGCACAGCTCAAGGTGCCAAAAACATTCAGTACTTC. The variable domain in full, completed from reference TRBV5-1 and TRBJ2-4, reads KAGVTQTPRYLIKTRGQQVTLSCSPISGHRSVSWYQQTPGQGLQFLFEYFSETQRNKGNFPGRFSGRQFSNSRSEMNVSTLELGDSALYLCASSLAGTAQGAKNIQYFGAGTRLSVL.

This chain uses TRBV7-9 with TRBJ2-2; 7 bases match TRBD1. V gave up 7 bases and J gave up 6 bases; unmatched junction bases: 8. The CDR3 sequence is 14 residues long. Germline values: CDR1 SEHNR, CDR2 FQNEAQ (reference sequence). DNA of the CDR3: TGTGCCAGCACCCTATTAGGGGGCCCCGGGGAGCTGTTTTTT. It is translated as CASTLLGGPGELFF.